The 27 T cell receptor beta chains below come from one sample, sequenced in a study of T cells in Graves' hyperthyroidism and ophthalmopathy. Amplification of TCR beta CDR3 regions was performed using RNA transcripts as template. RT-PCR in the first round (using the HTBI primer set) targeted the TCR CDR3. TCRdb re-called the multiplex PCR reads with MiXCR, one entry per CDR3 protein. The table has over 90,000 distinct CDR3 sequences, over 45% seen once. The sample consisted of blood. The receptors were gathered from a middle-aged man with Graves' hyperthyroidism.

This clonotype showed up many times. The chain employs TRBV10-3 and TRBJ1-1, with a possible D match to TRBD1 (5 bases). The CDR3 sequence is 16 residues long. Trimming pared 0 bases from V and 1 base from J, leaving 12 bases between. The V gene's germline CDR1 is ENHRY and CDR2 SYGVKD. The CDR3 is CAISESTEGSNTEAFF. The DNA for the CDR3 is TGTGCCATCAGTGAGTCGACGGAGGGGTCGAACACTGAAGCTTTCTTT.

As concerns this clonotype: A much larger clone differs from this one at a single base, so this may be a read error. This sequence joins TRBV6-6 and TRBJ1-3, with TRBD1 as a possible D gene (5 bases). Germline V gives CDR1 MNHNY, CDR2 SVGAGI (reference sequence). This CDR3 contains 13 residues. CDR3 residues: CASSLGVGNAIYF. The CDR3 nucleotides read TGTGCCAGCAGTTTAGGGGTCGGAAACGCCATATATTTT.

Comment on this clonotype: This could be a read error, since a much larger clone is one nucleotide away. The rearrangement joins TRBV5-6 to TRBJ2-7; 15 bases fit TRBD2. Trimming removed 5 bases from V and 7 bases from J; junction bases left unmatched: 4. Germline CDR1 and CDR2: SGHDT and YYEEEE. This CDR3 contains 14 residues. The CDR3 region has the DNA TGTGCCAGCAGAAGGGGGACTAGCGGGGGGGAGCAGTACTTC. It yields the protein CASRRGTSGGEQYF.

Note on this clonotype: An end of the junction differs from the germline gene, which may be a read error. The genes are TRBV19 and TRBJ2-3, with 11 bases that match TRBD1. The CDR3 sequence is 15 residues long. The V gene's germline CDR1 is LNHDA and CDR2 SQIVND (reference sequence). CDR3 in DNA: TGTGTCAGTGGGACAGGGGGTTGGTTCACAGATACGCAGTATTTT. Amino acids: CVSGTGGWFTDTQYF.

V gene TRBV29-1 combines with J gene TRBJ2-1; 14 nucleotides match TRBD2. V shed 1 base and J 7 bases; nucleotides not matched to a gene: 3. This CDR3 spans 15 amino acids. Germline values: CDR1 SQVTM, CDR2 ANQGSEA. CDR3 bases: TGCAGCGTTGAAGTATGGACTAGCGGGAGGAATGAGCAGTTCTTC. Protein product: CSVEVWTSGRNEQFF.

Here the CDR3 DNA reads TGTGCCAGCGTATCAAGGGGCACTGAAGCTTTCTTT. Its protein is CASVSRGTEAFF. The V and J genes are TRBV25-1 and TRBJ1-1; D possibly corresponds to TRBD1 (5 bases). CDR1 is MGHDK and CDR2 is SYGVNS in the germline V gene. The CDR3 is 12 residues long. With 8 bases removed from V and 4 bases from J, the gap between germline ends came to 11 bases.

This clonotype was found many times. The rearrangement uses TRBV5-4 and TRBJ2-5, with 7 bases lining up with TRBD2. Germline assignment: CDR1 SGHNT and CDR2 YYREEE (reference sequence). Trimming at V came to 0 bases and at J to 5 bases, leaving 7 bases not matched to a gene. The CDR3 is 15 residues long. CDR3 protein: CASSLERTRGETQYF. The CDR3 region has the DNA TGTGCCAGCAGCTTGGAGAGGACTAGGGGCGAGACCCAGTACTTC.

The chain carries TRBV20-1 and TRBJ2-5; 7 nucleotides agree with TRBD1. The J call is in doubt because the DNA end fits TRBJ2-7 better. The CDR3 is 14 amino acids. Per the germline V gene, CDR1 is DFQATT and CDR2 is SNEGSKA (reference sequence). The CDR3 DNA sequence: TGCAGTGCTGAAAGACAGGGTGCTACCTACGAGCAGTACTTC. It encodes CSAERQGATYEQYF.

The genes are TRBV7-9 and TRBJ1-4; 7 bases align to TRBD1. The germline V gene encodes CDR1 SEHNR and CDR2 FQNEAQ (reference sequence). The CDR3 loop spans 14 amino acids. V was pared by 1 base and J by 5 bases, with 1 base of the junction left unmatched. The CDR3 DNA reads TGTGCCAGCAGCTTAGGGGACAGCAATGAAAAACTGTTTTTT. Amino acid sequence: CASSLGDSNEKLFF.

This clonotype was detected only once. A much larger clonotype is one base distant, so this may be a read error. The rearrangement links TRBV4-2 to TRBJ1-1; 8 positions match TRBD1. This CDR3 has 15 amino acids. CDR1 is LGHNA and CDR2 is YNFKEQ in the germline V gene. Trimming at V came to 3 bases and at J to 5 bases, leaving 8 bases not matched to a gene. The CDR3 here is CASSQIQTGGTEAFF. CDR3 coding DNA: TGTGCCAGCAGCCAGATACAAACAGGGGGTACTGAAGCTTTCTTT.

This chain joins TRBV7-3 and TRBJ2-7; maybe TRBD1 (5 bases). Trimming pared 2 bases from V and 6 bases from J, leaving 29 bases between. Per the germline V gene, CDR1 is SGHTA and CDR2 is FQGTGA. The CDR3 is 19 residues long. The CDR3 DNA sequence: TGTGCCAGCAGCTTATATAGGGTGGACGTGACAGCTCTGAGCAGCGAGCAGTACTTC. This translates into CASSLYRVDVTALSSEQYF. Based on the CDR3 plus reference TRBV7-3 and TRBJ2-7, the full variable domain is GAGVSQTPSNKVTEKGKYVELRCDPISGHTALYWYRQSLGQGPEFLIYFQGTGAADDSGLPNDRFFAVRPEGSVSTLKIQRTERGDSAVYLCASSLYRVDVTALSSEQYFGPGTRLTVT.

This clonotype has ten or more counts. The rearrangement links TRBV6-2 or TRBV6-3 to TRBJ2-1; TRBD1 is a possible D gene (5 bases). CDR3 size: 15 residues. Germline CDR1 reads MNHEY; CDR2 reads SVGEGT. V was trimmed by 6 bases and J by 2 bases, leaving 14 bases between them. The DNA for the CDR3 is TGTGCCAGCAGGAAGGGGCAGGGAACCTACAATGAGCAGTTCTTC. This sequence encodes CASRKGQGTYNEQFF.

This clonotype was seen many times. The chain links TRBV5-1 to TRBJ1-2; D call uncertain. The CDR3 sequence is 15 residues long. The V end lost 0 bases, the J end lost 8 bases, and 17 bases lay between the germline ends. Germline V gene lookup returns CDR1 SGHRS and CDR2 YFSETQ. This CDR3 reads CASSLVAGSTLGYTF. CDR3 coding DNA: TGCGCCAGCAGCTTGGTGGCAGGCTCGACTCTGGGCTACACCTTC.

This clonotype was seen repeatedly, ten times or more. This CDR3 is CAAAGQLNSPLHF. CDR3 in DNA: TGTGCCGCCGCGGGACAGCTTAATTCACCCCTCCACTTT. The chain has TRBV6-6 and TRBJ1-6; 7 bases are shared with TRBD1. This CDR3 contains 13 residues. Germline loops: CDR1 MNHNY, CDR2 SVGAGI (reference sequence). V gave up 11 bases and J gave up 6 bases; unmatched junction bases: 7.

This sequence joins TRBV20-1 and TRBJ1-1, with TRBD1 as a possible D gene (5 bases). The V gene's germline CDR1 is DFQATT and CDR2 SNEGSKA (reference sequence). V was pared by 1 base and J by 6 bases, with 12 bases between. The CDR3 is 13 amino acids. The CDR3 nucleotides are TGCAGTGCTAGAGGTAGCGGGGGGGCTGAAGCTTTCTTT. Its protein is CSARGSGGAEAFF.

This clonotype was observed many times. CDR3 residues: CASNSGTSDYNEQFF. The CDR3 DNA is TGCGCCAGCAACTCCGGGACTAGCGACTACAATGAGCAGTTCTTC. The genes are TRBV5-1 and TRBJ2-1, with TRBD2 matching over 10 bases. The CDR3 spans 15 residues. Germline trimming cut 6 bases from V and 3 bases from J; bases unmatched to any gene: 6. Germline values: CDR1 SGHRS, CDR2 YFSETQ.

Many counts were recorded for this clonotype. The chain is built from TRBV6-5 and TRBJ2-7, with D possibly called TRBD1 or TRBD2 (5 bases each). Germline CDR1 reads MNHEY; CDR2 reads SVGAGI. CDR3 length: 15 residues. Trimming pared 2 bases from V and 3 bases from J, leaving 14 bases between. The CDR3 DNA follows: TGTGCCAGCAGTTACGCAGGGACGGCTCTCTACGAGCAGTACTTC. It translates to CASSYAGTALYEQYF.

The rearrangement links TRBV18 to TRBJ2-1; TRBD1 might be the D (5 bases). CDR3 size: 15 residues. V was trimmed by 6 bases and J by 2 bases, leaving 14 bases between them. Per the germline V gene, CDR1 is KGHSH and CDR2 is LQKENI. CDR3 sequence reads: CASSNGHPPYNEQFF. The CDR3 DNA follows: TGTGCCAGCTCGAACGGACACCCCCCCTACAATGAGCAGTTCTTC.

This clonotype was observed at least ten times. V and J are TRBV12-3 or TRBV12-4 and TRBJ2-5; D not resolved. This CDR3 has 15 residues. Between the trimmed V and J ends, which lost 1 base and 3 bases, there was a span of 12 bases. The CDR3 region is CASSLDYSRKETQYF. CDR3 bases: TGTGCCAGCAGTTTAGATTACAGCCGGAAAGAGACCCAGTACTTC.

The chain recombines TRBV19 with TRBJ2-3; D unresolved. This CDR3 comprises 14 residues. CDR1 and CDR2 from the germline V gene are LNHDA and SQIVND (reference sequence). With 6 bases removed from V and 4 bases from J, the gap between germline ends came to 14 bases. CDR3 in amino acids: CASRVGKTSDTQYF. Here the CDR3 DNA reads TGTGCCAGTAGGGTGGGGAAAACGTCAGATACGCAGTATTTT. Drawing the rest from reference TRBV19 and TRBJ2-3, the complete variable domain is DGGITQSPKYLFRKEGQNVTLSCEQNLNHDAMYWYRQDPGQGLRLIYYSQIVNDFQKGDIAEGYSVSREKKESFPLTVTSAQKNPTAFYLCASRVGKTSDTQYFGPGTRLTVL.

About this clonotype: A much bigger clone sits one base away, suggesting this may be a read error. CDR3 loop: CAGSPRGVTQYF. In DNA form, the CDR3 reads TGTGCCGGCAGTCCAAGAGGGGTGACCCAGTACTTC. The chain joins TRBV28 to TRBJ2-5; D could derive from TRBD1 or TRBD2 (5 bases each). Germline loops: CDR1 MDHEN, CDR2 SYDVKM. This CDR3 comprises 12 residues.

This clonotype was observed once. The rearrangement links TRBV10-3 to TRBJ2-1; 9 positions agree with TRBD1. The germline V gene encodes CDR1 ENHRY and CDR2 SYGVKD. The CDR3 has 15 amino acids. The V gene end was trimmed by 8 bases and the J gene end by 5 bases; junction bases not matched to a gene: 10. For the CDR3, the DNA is TGTGCCATCCTTGGTTCTGGACAGGGGCACAATGAGCAGTTCTTC. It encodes CAILGSGQGHNEQFF.

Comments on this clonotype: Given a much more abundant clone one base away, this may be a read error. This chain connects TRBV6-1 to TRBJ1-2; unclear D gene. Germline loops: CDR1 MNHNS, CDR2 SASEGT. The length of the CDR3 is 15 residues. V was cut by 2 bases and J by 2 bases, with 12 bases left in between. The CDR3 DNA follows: TGTGCCAGCAGTGAATCGTCCCCCTCAAACTATGGCTACACCTTC. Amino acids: CASSESSPSNYGYTF.

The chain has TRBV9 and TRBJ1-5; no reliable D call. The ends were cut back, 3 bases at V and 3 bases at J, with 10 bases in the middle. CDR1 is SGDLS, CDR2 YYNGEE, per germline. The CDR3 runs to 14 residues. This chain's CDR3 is CASSGGGNNQPQHF. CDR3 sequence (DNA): TGTGCCAGCAGCGGGGGTGGTAACAATCAGCCCCAGCATTTT.

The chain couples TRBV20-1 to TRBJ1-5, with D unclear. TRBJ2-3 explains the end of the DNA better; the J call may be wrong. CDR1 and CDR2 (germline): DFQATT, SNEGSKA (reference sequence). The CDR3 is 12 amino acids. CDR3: CSALDGDQPQYF. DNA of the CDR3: TGCAGTGCTCTAGACGGTGATCAGCCCCAGTATTTT.

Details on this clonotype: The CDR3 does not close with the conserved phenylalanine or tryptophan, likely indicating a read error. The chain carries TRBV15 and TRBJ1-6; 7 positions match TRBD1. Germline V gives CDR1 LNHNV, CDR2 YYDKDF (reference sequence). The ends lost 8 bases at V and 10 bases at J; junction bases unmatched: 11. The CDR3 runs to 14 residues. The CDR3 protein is CATVDRVIGSPLHL. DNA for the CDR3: TGTGCCACCGTCGACAGGGTTATAGGATCACCCCTCCACCTT.

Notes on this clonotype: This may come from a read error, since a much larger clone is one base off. CDR3 in DNA: TGTGCCAGCACCAGAATTTGTTCTGAAGCTTTCTTT. Translated: CASTRICSEAFF. This rearrangement joins TRBV6-5 to TRBJ1-1; D gene unclear. Trimming shortened V by 7 bases and J by 6 bases, and 12 bases separated the two germline ends. This CDR3 has 12 amino acids. CDR1 and CDR2 from the germline V gene are MNHEY and SVGAGI.